Each of the 22 T cell receptor beta chains below was sequenced from the same sample in a study of blood T cells in healthy people across ages. A second PCR, run for about 7 to 12 cycles, used a sample-barcoded 5' primer plus a J-beta primer mix. Each CDR3 protein is one row after TCRdb ran MiXCR on the 5' RACE reads. Of 1,300,000 or so distinct CDR3 sequences in the sample, roughly 64% are singletons; the top ten hold approximately 7%. The sequenced sample was blood. All receptors derive from a man aged 18 to 35 in good health.

V and J are TRBV24-1 and TRBJ2-3; D is uncertain. Between the trimmed V and J ends, which lost 1 base and 4 bases, there was a span of 5 bases. This CDR3 comprises 13 residues. Looked up from germline, CDR1 is KGHDR and CDR2 is SFDVKD. The CDR3 nucleotides are TGTGCCACCAGTGATTTATTTCCAGATACGCAGTATTTT. It yields the protein CATSDLFPDTQYF.

This sequence joins TRBV10-3 and TRBJ1-4; no clear D. CDR1 ENHRY and CDR2 SYGVKD come from the germline V gene. This CDR3 spans 15 amino acids. V was pared by 0 bases and J by 11 bases, with 16 bases between. CDR3 in amino acids: CAISESGGNKDKLFF. CDR3 in DNA: TGTGCCATCAGTGAGTCGGGCGGCAATAAGGATAAACTGTTTTTT.

The chain uses TRBV29-1 and TRBJ2-1; 9 positions match TRBD1. The CDR3 totals 14 residues. V shed 3 bases and J 6 bases; nucleotides not matched to a gene: 6. Germline V gene sequence: CDR1 SQVTM, CDR2 ANQGSEA. CDR3 sequence reads: CSVDTGTGFNEQFF. The CDR3 DNA follows: TGCAGCGTTGATACCGGGACAGGGTTCAATGAGCAGTTCTTC.

In its sample, this clonotype was seen once. The gene calls are TRBV10-3 and TRBJ2-1; 8 nucleotides line up with TRBD2. After removal of 3 bases from V and 5 bases from J, the junction contained 6 bases not matched to a gene. Per germline, CDR1 ENHRY and CDR2 SYGVKD. The CDR3 runs to 15 residues. The CDR3 here is CAISEGGAGDNEQFF. CDR3 DNA: TGTGCCATCAGTGAAGGGGGAGCGGGAGACAATGAGCAGTTCTTC.

The rearrangement joins TRBV20-1 to TRBJ2-7; D unresolved. Trimming left V 3 bases short and J 6 bases short, with 15 bases between. Germline V gene lookup returns CDR1 DFQATT and CDR2 SNEGSKA (reference sequence). The CDR3 length is 13 residues. As DNA, the CDR3 is TGCAGTGCTAGTGGCTTTGATGTTGGCGAGCAGTACTTC. Encoded protein: CSASGFDVGEQYF.

This chain uses TRBV15 with TRBJ1-1; TRBD1 is a possible D gene (5 bases). There are 14 residues in the CDR3. V shed 3 bases and J shed 5 bases, with 13 bases lying between them. Germline values: CDR1 LNHNV, CDR2 YYDKDF (reference sequence). The CDR3, as DNA: TGTGCCACCAGCAGGGTAAGGGAGGGGACTGAAGCTTTCTTT. Encoded protein: CATSRVREGTEAFF.

This rearrangement joins TRBV7-9 to TRBJ2-3, with a tentative D call TRBD2 (6 bases). V dropped 5 bases and J dropped 2 bases, with 11 bases sitting between them. The CDR3 is 14 residues long. The germline CDR1 and CDR2 sequences are SEHNR and FQNEAQ (reference sequence). CDR3 loop: CASSHAGYTDTQYF. The CDR3 DNA reads TGTGCCAGCAGCCACGCGGGGTACACAGATACGCAGTATTTT.

This clonotype was detected ten times or more. The chain carries TRBV14 and TRBJ2-3, with 8 bases matching TRBD1. There are 16 residues in the CDR3. Germline trimming cut 4 bases from V and 2 bases from J; bases unmatched to any gene: 8. CDR1 SGHDN and CDR2 FVKESK come from the germline V gene. For the CDR3, the DNA is TGTGCCAGCAGCCCCTACCCGGGACAGGCCACAGATACGCAGTATTTT. This codes for CASSPYPGQATDTQYF.

This chain uses TRBV7-8 with TRBJ1-4; the D is unclear. The CDR3 has 15 residues. Germline lookup yields CDR1 SGHVS and CDR2 FQNEAQ. V was cut by 1 base and J by 4 bases, with 10 bases left in between. CDR3 DNA sequence: TGTGCCAGCAGCTTAGATGGCCGACATAATGAAAAACTGTTTTTT. Translated: CASSLDGRHNEKLFF.

The chain uses TRBV12-3 or TRBV12-4 and TRBJ2-3; TRBD2 agrees at 8 bases. The CDR3 sequence is 16 residues long. The trim removed 3 bases at V and 2 bases at J, leaving 7 bases unmatched. The CDR3 loop is CASSFGRGAVTDTQYF. As DNA, the CDR3 is TGTGCCAGCAGTTTCGGGCGGGGGGCAGTCACAGATACGCAGTATTTT.

A note on this clonotype: One end of the junction is discordant with germline, which a read error may explain. CDR3 DNA: TGTGCCAGCAAGGGGGGGGCCAACATCCTGACTTTC. It encodes CASKGGANILTF. This chain uses TRBV27 with TRBJ2-6, with D perhaps TRBD2 (7 bases). CDR1 is MNHEY and CDR2 is SMNVEV in the germline V gene (reference sequence). The CDR3 extends over 12 amino acids.

The sample holds a few counts of this clonotype. This chain links TRBV7-9 with TRBJ2-4; 9 bases fit TRBD2. CDR3 size: 16 residues. The germline CDR1 and CDR2 sequences are SEHNR and FQNEAQ (reference sequence). With V trimmed by 0 bases and J by 1 base, 1 base remained unmatched. CDR3: CASSLATSGAKNIQYF. In DNA, the CDR3 is TGTGCCAGCAGCTTAGCTACTAGCGGGGCCAAAAACATTCAGTACTTC.

The chain uses TRBV15 and TRBJ2-3; D gene uncertain. Trimming left V 5 bases short and J 6 bases short, with 27 bases between. The germline V gene encodes CDR1 LNHNV and CDR2 YYDKDF (reference sequence). The CDR3 extends over 18 amino acids. CDR3 coding DNA: TGTGCCACCAGCCCGTCGGAGCTAGGGCGAGACGGCTCCGATACGCAGTATTTT. The encoded protein is CATSPSELGRDGSDTQYF. Full variable domain (outside the CDR3, taken from reference TRBV15 and TRBJ2-3): DAMVIQNPRYQVTQFGKPVTLSCSQTLNHNVMYWYQQKSSQAPKLLFHYYDKDFNNEADTPDNFQSRRPNTSFCFLDIRSPGLGDTAMYLCATSPSELGRDGSDTQYFGPGTRLTVL.

V usage is TRBV6-2 or TRBV6-3 and J usage is TRBJ1-2; D may be TRBD1 (5 bases). The V end was cut by 10 bases, the J end by 3 bases, with 12 bases between. From germline, CDR1 is MNHEY and CDR2 SVGEGT. The CDR3 consists of 12 residues. As DNA, the CDR3 is TGTGCCACTGTCCAGGGAGACTATGGCTACACCTTC. This sequence encodes CATVQGDYGYTF.

This clonotype occurred a few times. CDR3 bases: TGCGCCAGCAGCCCCGCAGTGGGGCGCGGCTATAGCAATCAGCCCCAGCATTTT. It yields the protein CASSPAVGRGYSNQPQHF. The chain combines TRBV4-1 with TRBJ1-5, with D perhaps matching TRBD1 (5 bases). In germline, CDR1 is MGHRA, CDR2 YSYEKL. The CDR3 is made up of 18 amino acids. V dropped 4 bases and J dropped 0 bases, with 19 bases sitting between them.

The chain couples TRBV7-8 to TRBJ2-2; 8 bases map to TRBD1. The CDR3 extends over 16 amino acids. With V trimmed by 8 bases and J by 1 base, 9 bases remained unmatched. Germline loops: CDR1 SGHVS, CDR2 FQNEAQ. CDR3 region: CASGLTGALNTGELFF. The CDR3, as DNA: TGTGCCAGCGGGCTGACAGGGGCCTTGAACACCGGGGAGCTGTTTTTT.

CDR3 sequence reads: CSVLGLTYNEQFF. For the CDR3, the DNA is TGCAGCGTCCTGGGACTCACCTACAATGAGCAGTTCTTC. V is TRBV29-1 and J is TRBJ2-1; possibly TRBD2 for D (6 bases). The CDR3 has 13 residues. Germline-derived CDR1 and CDR2 are SQVTM and ANQGSEA. V was clipped by 6 bases and J by 2 bases, with 11 bases between them.

The CDR3 spells CSASRPGQKRTYEQYF. CDR3 sequence (DNA): TGCAGTGCCAGCCGCCCGGGTCAAAAGAGGACCTACGAGCAGTACTTC. The genes are TRBV20-1 and TRBJ2-7; unclear D gene. This CDR3 is 16 amino acids long. Germline CDR1 is DFQATT and CDR2 is SNEGSKA (reference sequence). V was trimmed by 6 bases and J by 2 bases, leaving 23 bases between them.

This clonotype was found a few times. The V gene is TRBV6-5, the J gene TRBJ2-7; TRBD1 aligns across 9 bases. The CDR3 has 16 amino acids. J lost 2 bases, V lost 5 bases, and 10 bases had no gene match. CDR1 is MNHEY and CDR2 is SVGAGI in the germline V gene. CDR3 sequence: CASSQPPRTGAYEQYF. The DNA for the CDR3 is TGTGCCAGCAGTCAACCCCCTCGGACAGGGGCCTACGAGCAGTACTTC.

J is TRBJ2-1 and V is TRBV20-1; TRBD2 aligns across 11 bases. The germline V gene encodes CDR1 DFQATT and CDR2 SNEGSKA (reference sequence). Trimming cost V 6 bases and J 3 bases; bases outside gene matches: 13. CDR3 length equals 17 residues. The chain's CDR3 is CSARLMELAGVYNEQFF. For the CDR3, the DNA is TGCAGTGCCAGATTAATGGAACTAGCGGGAGTCTACAATGAGCAGTTCTTC.

The chain is built from TRBV12-3 or TRBV12-4 and TRBJ2-7; 11 bases match TRBD2. CDR3 size: 16 residues. The trim removed 5 bases at V and 3 bases at J, leaving 9 bases unmatched. CDR3 bases: TGTGCCAGCAGTCCTAGCGGGGGGATTATGAGCTACGAGCAGTACTTC. Translated: CASSPSGGIMSYEQYF.

Of note for this clonotype: Just one base apart from a much larger clone, this may be a read error. The CDR3 sequence is CTSSYPDTQYF. For the CDR3, the DNA is TGTACCAGCAGTTATCCAGATACGCAGTATTTT. The rearrangement links TRBV6-5 to TRBJ2-3; no firm D call. The CDR3 extends over 11 amino acids. Germline lookup yields CDR1 MNHEY and CDR2 SVGAGI.